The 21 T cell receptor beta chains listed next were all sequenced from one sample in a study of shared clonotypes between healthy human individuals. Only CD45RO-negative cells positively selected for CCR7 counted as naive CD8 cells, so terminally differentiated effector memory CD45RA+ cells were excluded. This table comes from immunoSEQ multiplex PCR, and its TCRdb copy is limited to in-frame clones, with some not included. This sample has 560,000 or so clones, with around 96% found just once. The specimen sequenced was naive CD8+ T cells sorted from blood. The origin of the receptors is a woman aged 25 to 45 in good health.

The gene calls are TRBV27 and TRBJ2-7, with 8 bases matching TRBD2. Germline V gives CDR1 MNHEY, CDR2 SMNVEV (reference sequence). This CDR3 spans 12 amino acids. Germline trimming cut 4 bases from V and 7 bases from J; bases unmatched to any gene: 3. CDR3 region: CASSYPGGEQYF. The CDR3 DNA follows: TGTGCCAGCAGTTACCCGGGAGGGGAGCAGTACTTC.

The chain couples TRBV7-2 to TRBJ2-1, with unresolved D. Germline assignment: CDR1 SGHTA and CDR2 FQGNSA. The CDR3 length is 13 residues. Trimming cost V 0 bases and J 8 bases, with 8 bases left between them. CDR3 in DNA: TGTGCCAGCAGCTTAGCTGGATGGGATGAGCAGTTCTTC. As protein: CASSLAGWDEQFF.

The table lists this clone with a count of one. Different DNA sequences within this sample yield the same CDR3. The CDR3 bases are TGTGCCAGTAGTATATGGGCCGGGGACACTGAAGCTTTCTTT. It specifies CASSIWAGDTEAFF. This rearrangement joins TRBV19 to TRBJ1-1; D remains ambiguous. There are 14 residues in the CDR3. Germline values: CDR1 LNHDA, CDR2 SQIVND (reference sequence). The V and J ends lost 2 bases and 3 bases respectively, with 10 bases between them.

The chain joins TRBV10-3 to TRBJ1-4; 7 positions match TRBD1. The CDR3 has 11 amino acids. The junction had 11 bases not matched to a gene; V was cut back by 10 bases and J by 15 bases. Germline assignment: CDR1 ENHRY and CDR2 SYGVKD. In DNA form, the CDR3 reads TGTGCCACCAGGGCCGACAGGGAGGTGTTTTTT. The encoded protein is CATRADREVFF.

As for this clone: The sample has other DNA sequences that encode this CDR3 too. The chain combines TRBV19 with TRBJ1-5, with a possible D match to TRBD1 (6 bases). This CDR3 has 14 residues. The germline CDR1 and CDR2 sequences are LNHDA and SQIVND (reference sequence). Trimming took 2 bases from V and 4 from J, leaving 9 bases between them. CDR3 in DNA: TGTGCCAGTAGTATAAGGGACACAAATCAGCCCCAGCATTTT. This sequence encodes CASSIRDTNQPQHF. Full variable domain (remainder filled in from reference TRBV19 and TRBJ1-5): DGGITQSPKYLFRKEGQNVTLSCEQNLNHDAMYWYRQDPGQGLRLIYYSQIVNDFQKGDIAEGYSVSREKKESFPLTVTSAQKNPTAFYLCASSIRDTNQPQHFGDGTRLSIL.

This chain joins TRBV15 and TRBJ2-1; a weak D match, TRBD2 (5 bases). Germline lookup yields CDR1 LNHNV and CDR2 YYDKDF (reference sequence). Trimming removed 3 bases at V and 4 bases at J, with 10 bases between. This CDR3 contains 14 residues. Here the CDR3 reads CATSSLTIYNEQFF. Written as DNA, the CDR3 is TGTGCCACCAGCAGCTTGACTATTTACAATGAGCAGTTCTTC. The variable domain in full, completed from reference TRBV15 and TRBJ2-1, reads DAMVIQNPRYQVTQFGKPVTLSCSQTLNHNVMYWYQQKSSQAPKLLFHYYDKDFNNEADTPDNFQSRRPNTSFCFLDIRSPGLGDTAMYLCATSSLTIYNEQFFGPGTRLTVL.

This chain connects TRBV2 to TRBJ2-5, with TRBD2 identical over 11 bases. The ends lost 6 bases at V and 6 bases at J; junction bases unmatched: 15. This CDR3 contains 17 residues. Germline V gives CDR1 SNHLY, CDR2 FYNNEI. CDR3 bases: TGTGCCAGCAGCCTAAACCCTTTAGCGGGAGGGCCGCAGACCCAGTACTTC. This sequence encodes CASSLNPLAGGPQTQYF.

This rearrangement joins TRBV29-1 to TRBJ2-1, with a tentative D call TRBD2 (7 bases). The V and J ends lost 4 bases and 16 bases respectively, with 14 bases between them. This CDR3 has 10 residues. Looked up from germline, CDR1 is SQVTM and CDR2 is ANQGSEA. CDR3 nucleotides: TGCAGCGTTGGGGGGGGCCACCACTTCTTC. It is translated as CSVGGGHHFF.

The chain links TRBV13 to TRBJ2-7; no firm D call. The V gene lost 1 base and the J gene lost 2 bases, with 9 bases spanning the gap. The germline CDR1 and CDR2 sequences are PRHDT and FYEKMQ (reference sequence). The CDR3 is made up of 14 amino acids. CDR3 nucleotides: TGTGCCAGCAGCTTAGTTGCTCTTCCCTACGAGCAGTACTTC. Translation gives CASSLVALPYEQYF. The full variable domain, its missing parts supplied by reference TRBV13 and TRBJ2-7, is AAGVIQSPRHLIKEKRETATLKCYPIPRHDTVYWYQQGPGQDPQFLISFYEKMQSDKGSIPDRFSAQQFSDYHSELNMSSLELGDSALYFCASSLVALPYEQYFGPGTRLTVT.

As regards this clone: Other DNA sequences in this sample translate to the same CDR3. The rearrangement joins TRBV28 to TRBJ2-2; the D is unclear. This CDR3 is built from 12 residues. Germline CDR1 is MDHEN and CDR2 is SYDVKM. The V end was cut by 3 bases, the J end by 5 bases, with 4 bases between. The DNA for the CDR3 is TGTGCCAGCAGTTTTAGAACCGGGGAGCTGTTTTTT. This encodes CASSFRTGELFF.

The CDR3 region has the DNA TGTGCCAGCAGCCGGGGGGGACTGTCCTACGAGCAGTACTTC. Its protein product is CASSRGGLSYEQYF. This chain connects TRBV9 to TRBJ2-7, with 8 nucleotides matching TRBD2. The ends lost 4 bases at V and 1 base at J; junction bases unmatched: 4. The CDR3 loop spans 14 amino acids. Germline-derived CDR1 and CDR2 are SGDLS and YYNGEE.

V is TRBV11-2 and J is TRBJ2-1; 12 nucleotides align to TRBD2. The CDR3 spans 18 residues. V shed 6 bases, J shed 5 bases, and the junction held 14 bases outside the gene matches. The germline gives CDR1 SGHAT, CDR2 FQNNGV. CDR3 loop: CASSSFPRTSGDHNEQFF. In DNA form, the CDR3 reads TGTGCCAGCAGTTCATTCCCCCGGACTAGCGGGGATCACAATGAGCAGTTCTTC.

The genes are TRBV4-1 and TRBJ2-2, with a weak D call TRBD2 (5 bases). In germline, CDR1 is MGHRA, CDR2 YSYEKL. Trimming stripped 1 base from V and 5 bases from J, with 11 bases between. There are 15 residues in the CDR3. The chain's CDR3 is CASSQGPGRTGELFF. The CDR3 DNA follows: TGCGCCAGCAGCCAAGGACCGGGAAGGACCGGGGAGCTGTTTTTT.

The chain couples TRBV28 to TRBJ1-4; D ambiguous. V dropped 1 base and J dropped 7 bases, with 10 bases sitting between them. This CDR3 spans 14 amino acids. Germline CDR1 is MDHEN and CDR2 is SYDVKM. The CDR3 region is CASSLLGSGEKLFF. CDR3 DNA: TGTGCCAGCAGTTTATTGGGGAGTGGTGAAAAACTGTTTTTT.

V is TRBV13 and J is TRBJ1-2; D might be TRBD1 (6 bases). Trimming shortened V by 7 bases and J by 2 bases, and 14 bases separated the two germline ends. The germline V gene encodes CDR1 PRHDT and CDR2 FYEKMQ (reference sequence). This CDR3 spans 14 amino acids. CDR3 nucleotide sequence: TGTGCCAGCACCCTTGGACAGCTCAACTATGGCTACACCTTC. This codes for CASTLGQLNYGYTF.

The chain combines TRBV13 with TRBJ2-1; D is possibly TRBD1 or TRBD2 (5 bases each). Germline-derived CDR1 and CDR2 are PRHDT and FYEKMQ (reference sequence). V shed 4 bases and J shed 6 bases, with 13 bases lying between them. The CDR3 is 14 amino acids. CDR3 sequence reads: CASSWDGTSNEQFF. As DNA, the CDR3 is TGTGCCAGCAGCTGGGACGGCACCTCCAATGAGCAGTTCTTC.

CDR3 sequence: CASSFGTLV. The CDR3 coding sequence is TGTGCCAGCAGCTTTGGGACCTTAGTC. The V call is TRBV5-8, the J call TRBJ2-7; D may correspond to TRBD1 or TRBD2 (5 bases each). CDR1 and CDR2 (germline): SGHTS, YDEGEE. There are 9 residues in the CDR3.

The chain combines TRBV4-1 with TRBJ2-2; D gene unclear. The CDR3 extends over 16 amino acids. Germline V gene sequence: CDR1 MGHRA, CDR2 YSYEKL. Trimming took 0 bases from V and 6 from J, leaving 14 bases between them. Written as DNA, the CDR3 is TGCGCCAGCAGCCAAGACGAAGGCAGGACCGCCGGGGAGCTGTTTTTT. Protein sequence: CASSQDEGRTAGELFF.

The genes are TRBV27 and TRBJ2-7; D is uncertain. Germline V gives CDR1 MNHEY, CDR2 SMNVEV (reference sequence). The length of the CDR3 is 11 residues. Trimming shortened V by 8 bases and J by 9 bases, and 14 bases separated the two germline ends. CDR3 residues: CASGPYLGQYF. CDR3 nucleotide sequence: TGTGCCAGCGGACCTTACCTCGGGCAGTACTTC.

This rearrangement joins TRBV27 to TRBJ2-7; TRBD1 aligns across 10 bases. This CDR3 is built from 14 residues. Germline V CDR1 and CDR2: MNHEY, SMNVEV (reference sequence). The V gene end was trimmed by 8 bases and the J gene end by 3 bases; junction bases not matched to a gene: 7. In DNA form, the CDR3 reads TGTGCCAGCTCCGACAGGGGGCGCTTCTACGAGCAGTACTTC. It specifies CASSDRGRFYEQYF.

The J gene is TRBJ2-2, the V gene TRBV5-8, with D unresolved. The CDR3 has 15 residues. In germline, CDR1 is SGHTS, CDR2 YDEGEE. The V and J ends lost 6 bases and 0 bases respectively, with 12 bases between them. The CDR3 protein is CASIPPGSNTGELFF. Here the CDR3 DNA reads TGTGCCAGCATCCCCCCGGGCTCGAACACCGGGGAGCTGTTTTTT.